The present T cell receptor beta chain was sequenced within a study of naive CD8 T cells in extremely preterm neonates. As to this clone: Its specificity is unknown.

This CDR3 has 15 amino acids. CDR1 is MGHRA and CDR2 is YSYEKL in the germline V gene. V lost 0 bases to trimming and J lost 0 bases, with 5 bases between them. Deliveries were elective term cesareans at roughly 35-41 weeks, with no labor or membrane rupture. About 18,000 to 100,000 naive CD8+ T cells were sorted per sample. Clones were sequenced by immunoSEQ multiplex PCR, and TCRdb holds only the in-frame ones, with some missing. Counted here are approximately 7,600 clones, about 90% occurring once; the ten biggest clones make up around 0.47%. Study results and limitations: Preterm neonates had significantly lower iChao1 richness than other age groups. CDR3 nucleotide sharing was roughly 2.8% in preterm, approximately 0.38% term, around 0.033% children, 0.009% to 0.01% adults. Preterm CDR3s were shorter than older groups', with fewer N additions and less trimming.

J is TRBJ1-4 and V is TRBV4-1; D is undetermined. This clonotype was sampled from a newborn in good health. The sequenced sample consisted of naive CD8+ T cells from cord blood. In DNA, the CDR3 is TGCGCCAGCAGCCAAGATGAGACAACTAATGAAAAACTGTTTTTT. Its translation is CASSQDETTNEKLFF.